Below, 13 T cell receptor beta chains from the same sample are listed, as sequenced in a study of Tregs in tolerant kidney transplant recipients. Libraries were prepared by immunoSEQ multiplex PCR; TCRdb keeps only in-frame clonotypes and omits some of them. The sample has more than 95,000 clones; about 90% are singletons. The sample consisted of CD4+ T cells from blood. The receptors were sampled from a human donor in good health.

The chain uses TRBV18 and TRBJ2-1, with 8 bases lining up with TRBD2. CDR3 length: 16 residues. Looked up from germline, CDR1 is KGHSH and CDR2 is LQKENI. J gave up 0 bases and V 6 bases, and 7 bases lay outside the gene matches. The CDR3: CASSRAGALSYNEQFF. The CDR3 DNA sequence: TGTGCCAGCTCCCGAGCGGGAGCTCTCTCCTACAATGAGCAGTTCTTC.

The chain carries TRBV14 and TRBJ1-1, with 7 bases fitting TRBD1. The CDR3 consists of 13 residues. After removal of 5 bases from V and 6 bases from J, the junction contained 6 bases not matched to a gene. CDR1 is SGHDN, CDR2 FVKESK, per germline. CDR3 protein: CASSSQGVAEAFF. CDR3 bases: TGTGCCAGCAGCAGTCAGGGGGTAGCTGAAGCTTTCTTT.

The chain has TRBV4-2 and TRBJ2-7, with D perhaps matching TRBD2 (5 bases). Trimming removed 2 bases from V and 3 bases from J, with 14 bases in between. The CDR3 extends over 15 amino acids. Germline loops: CDR1 LGHNA, CDR2 YNFKEQ. Written as DNA, the CDR3 is TGTGCCAGCAGCCAAAACCCCCCGGGGTTCTACGAGCAGTACTTC. Encoded protein: CASSQNPPGFYEQYF.

The genes are TRBV5-5 and TRBJ1-2; D gene ambiguous. The CDR3 runs to 14 residues. The germline V gene has CDR1 SGHKS and CDR2 YYEKEE (reference sequence). The V gene lost 4 bases and the J gene lost 2 bases, with 12 bases spanning the gap. Here the CDR3 DNA reads TGTGCCAGCAGCAGGACGCTACAAAACTATGGCTACACCTTC. Translated, it gives CASSRTLQNYGYTF.

The rearrangement joins TRBV7-9 to TRBJ2-2; D call uncertain. This CDR3 has 14 residues. CDR1 SEHNR and CDR2 FQNEAQ come from the germline V gene (reference sequence). Deletions cut 7 bases from V and 0 bases from J, with 9 bases between. This CDR3 is CASNYLSNTGELFF. The DNA of the CDR3 is TGTGCCAGCAACTACCTATCGAACACCGGGGAGCTGTTTTTT.

On this clone: A read error may account for a junction end that differs from germline. V usage is TRBV7-2 and J usage is TRBJ2-1; 10 nucleotides match TRBD2. CDR3 length equals 14 residues. CDR1 and CDR2 from the germline V gene are SGHTA and FQGNSA. DNA of the CDR3: TGTGCCAGCAGCTTAGAGGCTAGCGGGAGTAGGGTGGTCTTC. Amino acids: CASSLEASGSRVVF.

Only one count was recorded for this clone. The V gene is TRBV6-5, the J gene TRBJ2-7; D is undetermined. Germline CDR1 is MNHEY and CDR2 is SVGAGI. This CDR3 comprises 16 residues. Between the trimmed V and J ends, which lost 2 bases and 2 bases, there was a span of 16 bases. The CDR3: CASSYGPRDGPYEQYF. CDR3 nucleotide sequence: TGTGCCAGCAGTTACGGTCCGCGAGACGGACCCTACGAGCAGTACTTC.

This chain links TRBV5-1 with TRBJ2-2; 7 bases are a match to TRBD1. The CDR3 loop spans 15 amino acids. V lost 1 base to trimming and J lost 4 bases; unmatched junction nucleotides: 4. Germline CDR1 SGHRS, CDR2 YFSETQ. The CDR3 region is CASSLKTGTTGELFF. The CDR3 DNA reads TGCGCCAGCAGCTTGAAGACAGGGACCACCGGGGAGCTGTTTTTT.

This clone has only one observation. The chain employs TRBV5-1 and TRBJ2-3; TRBD2 matches 8 bases. The V and J ends lost 1 base and 1 base, in that order; junction bases with no gene match: 5. The CDR3 contains 16 residues. Looked up from germline, CDR1 is SGHRS and CDR2 is YFSETQ. CDR3 nucleotide sequence: TGCGCCAGCAGCTTGCGTGCGGGGGGTGGCACAGATACGCAGTATTTT. Translated, it gives CASSLRAGGGTDTQYF.

The CDR3 protein is CASSVHGSNTEAFF. CDR3 DNA: TGTGCCAGCAGCGTCCACGGATCGAACACTGAAGCTTTCTTT. The rearrangement uses TRBV9 and TRBJ1-1; D gene uncertain. Trimming took off 2 bases at V and 1 base at J, with 9 bases between the two ends. The length of the CDR3 is 14 residues. The germline V gene has CDR1 SGDLS and CDR2 YYNGEE.

The rearrangement uses TRBV6-5 and TRBJ1-2; D is perhaps TRBD1 (5 bases). CDR1 and CDR2 from the germline V gene are MNHEY and SVGAGI. Deletions cut 6 bases from V and 2 bases from J, with 10 bases between. The CDR3 spans 13 residues. CDR3 amino acids: CASRMDKNYGYTF. The DNA for the CDR3 is TGTGCCAGCAGGATGGACAAAAACTATGGCTACACCTTC.

This chain uses TRBV19 with TRBJ2-6; 7 bases line up with TRBD1. Germline-derived CDR1 and CDR2 are LNHDA and SQIVND (reference sequence). This CDR3 comprises 15 residues. V trimming: 4 bases; J trimming: 4 bases; junction bases outside the gene matches: 4. This CDR3 reads CASSRDRSGANVLTF. DNA for the CDR3: TGTGCCAGTAGTAGGGACAGATCCGGGGCCAACGTCCTGACTTTC.

The V and J genes are TRBV2 and TRBJ2-2; D is unclear. V gave up 8 bases and J gave up 4 bases, with 11 bases separating them. The CDR3 has 13 residues. Germline CDR1 and CDR2: SNHLY and FYNNEI. The DNA for the CDR3 is TGTGCCAGCGGTCGGAGCCCCACCGGGGAGCTGTTTTTT. Protein: CASGRSPTGELFF.